This T cell receptor (beta chain) comes out of a study of Ad26.COV2.S vaccination and SARS-CoV-2 variants. Study context: Enrollment placed the donor in the COV1001 Ad26.COV2.S trial arm. The authors gave Ad26.COV2.S intramuscularly, either once or twice 56 days apart.

A remark on this clone: Its antigen is not known.

TCRdb's copy holds only in-frame clones and misses some; the assay was immunoSEQ multiplex PCR. The repertoire has some 370,000 clones, roughly four fifths of them found once; the top ten carry about 7.4%. The treatment: about 20 received Ad26.COV2.S at low or high dose, single or two shots; 5 received placebo; per-sample allocation not given. Following the first vaccine or placebo injection, samples were taken on day 63. An adult of 18-55 years in Boston served as donor. General study points: The study found similar non-spike TCR breadth in vaccine and placebo recipients.

Sequenced here: peripheral blood, sampled in a trial of Ad26.COV2.S vaccine versus placebo. The origin of this receptor is a person aged 18-60 years who received the Ad26.COV2.S COVID-19 vaccine or a placebo.

CDR3 bases: TGTGCCTGGAGCCAGGGGGGCACCACTGAAGCTTTCTTT. It codes for CAWSQGGTTEAFF. V is TRBV30 and J is TRBJ1-1; 7 bases align to TRBD1. V was pared by 3 bases and J by 4 bases, with 5 bases of the junction left unmatched. The CDR3 sequence is 13 residues long. Germline assignment: CDR1 GTSNPN and CDR2 SVGIG (reference sequence).